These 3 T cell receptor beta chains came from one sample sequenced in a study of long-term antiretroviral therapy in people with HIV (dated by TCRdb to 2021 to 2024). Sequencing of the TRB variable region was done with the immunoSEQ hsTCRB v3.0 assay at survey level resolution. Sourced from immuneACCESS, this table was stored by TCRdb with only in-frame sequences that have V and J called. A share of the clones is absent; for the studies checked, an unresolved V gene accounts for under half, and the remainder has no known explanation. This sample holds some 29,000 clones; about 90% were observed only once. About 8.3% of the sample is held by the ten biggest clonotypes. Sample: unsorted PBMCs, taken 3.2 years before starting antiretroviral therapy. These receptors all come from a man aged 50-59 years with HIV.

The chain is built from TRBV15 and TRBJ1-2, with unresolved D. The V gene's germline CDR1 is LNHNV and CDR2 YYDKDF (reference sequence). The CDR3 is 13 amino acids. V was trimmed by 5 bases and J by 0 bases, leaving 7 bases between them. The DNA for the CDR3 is TGTGCCACCAGCTATAGTGCTAACTATGGCTACACCTTC. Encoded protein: CATSYSANYGYTF.

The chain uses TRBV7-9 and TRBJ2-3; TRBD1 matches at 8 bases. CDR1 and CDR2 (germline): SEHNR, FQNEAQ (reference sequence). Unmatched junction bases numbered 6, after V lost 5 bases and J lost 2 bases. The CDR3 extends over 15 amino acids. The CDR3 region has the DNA TGTGCCAGCAGCCGACAGGGGCCCTCCACAGATACGCAGTATTTT. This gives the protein CASSRQGPSTDTQYF.

For the CDR3, the DNA is TGTGCCTGGAGTGTGGAACAGGGCGTCTCCATTCTTTCCTACGAGCAGTACTTC. It is translated as CAWSVEQGVSILSYEQYF. J is TRBJ2-7 and V is TRBV30, with D possibly matching TRBD1 (6 bases). CDR3 length equals 18 residues. Germline V gene data show CDR1 as GTSNPN and CDR2 as SVGIG (reference sequence). Trimming shortened V by 0 bases and J by 1 base, and 22 bases separated the two germline ends.